This is a list of T cell receptor beta chains from one sample in a study of T cell responses to AZD1222 COVID-19 vaccine. Profiling relied on immunoSEQ multiplex PCR, and the TCRdb table lists in-frame clones only, not all of them. The data hold approximately 100,000 clones, with 80% to 90% observed a single time. The source material was peripheral blood, sampled on day 0 of AZD1222 vaccination. These receptors were collected from an adult in good health. Each CDR3 is given with its conserved first and last residue. The order of the fields is CDR3 length, clone size, D gene, J gene, V gene, CDR3 DNA, CDR3 protein. The D gene is left open where the match is weak. Size tells how often a clone was seen (once, few, many) or the class of an expanded clone, and some rows leave it out.

12,-,-,TRBJ2-5,TRBV5-1,TGCGCCAGCTCCTGGGGTTCGGAGACCCAGTACTTC,CASSWGSETQYF
13,few,-,TRBJ1-3,TRBV29-1,TGCAGCGTTGAGGCCATTGCTGGAAACACCATATATTTT,CSVEAIAGNTIYF
16,-,TRBD2,TRBJ2-3,TRBV7-2,TGTGCCAGCAGCTTAGCTTCGGCGGGAGTCGCAGATACGCAGTATTTT,CASSLASAGVADTQYF
15,-,-,TRBJ2-5,TRBV5-4,TGTGCCAGCAGCCGGGGCGCGGGGTGGCAAGAGACCCAGTACTTC,CASSRGAGWQETQYF
11,-,-,TRBJ1-4,TRBV28,TGTGCCAGCAGGGGGAGTGAAAAACTGTTTTTT,CASRGSEKLFF
15,-,-,TRBJ2-3,TRBV11-3,TGTGCCAGCAGCTTAGGCAGCGCTAGCCCAGATACGCAGTATTTT,CASSLGSASPDTQYF
14,few,TRBD1,TRBJ1-2,TRBV28,TGTGCCAGTTTGAAGGGGGCCCCTAACTATGGCTACACCTTC,CASLKGAPNYGYTF
16,once,TRBD2,TRBJ2-3,TRBV3-1/TRBV3-2,TGTGCCAGCAGCCAAGGGACTAGCGGGAGCGCAGATACGCAGTATTTT,CASSQGTSGSADTQYF
15,-,-,TRBJ2-5,TRBV7-3,TGTGCCAGCAGCAACTCCGGGACAGCGGGCGAGACCCAGTACTTC,CASSNSGTAGETQYF
17,once,TRBD2,TRBJ2-1,TRBV19,TGTGCCAGTAGTATAGATCAAGGACTAGCGGGATCAAATGAGCAGTTCTTC,CASSIDQGLAGSNEQFF
18,-,TRBD2,TRBJ2-1,TRBV28,TGTGCCAGCAGTCACAGCGGCAGGGGCAGCGGGAGTGGCTATGAGCAGTTCTTC,CASSHSGRGSGSGYEQFF
16,-,-,TRBJ1-5,TRBV15,TGTGCCACCAGCAGAGATGGCGGGGCTAGCAATCAGCCCCAGCATTTT,CATSRDGGASNQPQHF
15,-,-,TRBJ1-1,TRBV28,TGTGCCAGCAGTTTGGGTCAGGGGCTTGGAACTGAAGCTTTCTTT,CASSLGQGLGTEAFF
13,-,-,TRBJ2-7,TRBV15,TGTGCCACCAGCAGAGATCCAGGGGACGAGCAGTACTTC,CATSRDPGDEQYF
15,-,-,TRBJ2-1,TRBV7-6,TGTGCCAGCAGCTCGGGCTTCTTCTCCTACAATGAGCAGTTCTTC,CASSSGFFSYNEQFF
18,-,-,TRBJ2-6,TRBV21-1,TGTGCCAGCAGCAGCGGGACAGGGGACTCCCCTGGGGCCAACGTCCTGACTTTC,CASSSGTGDSPGANVLTF
14,many,-,TRBJ1-5,TRBV6-1,TGTGCCAGCAGTGAGTCAGGGGGCAATCAGCCCCAGCATTTT,CASSESGGNQPQHF
15,-,TRBD1,TRBJ1-6,TRBV2,TGTGCCAGCAGTGGGGGACAGGGAAACGGGTCACCCCTCCACTTT,CASSGGQGNGSPLHF
13,-,-,TRBJ1-2,TRBV2,TGTGCCAGCAGTGCCGGGCCAGGCTATGGCTACACCTTC,CASSAGPGYGYTF
12,few,-,TRBJ1-2,TRBV11-2,TGTGCCAGCAGCCACTCCACCTATGGCTACACCTTC,CASSHSTYGYTF
13,-,-,TRBJ2-5,TRBV28,TGTGCCAGCAGTTCGGGGGCGTTGGAGACCCAGTACTTC,CASSSGALETQYF
13,-,-,TRBJ2-5,TRBV5-5,TGTGCCAGCAGCCCCGGGCCAGCGGAGACCCAGTACTTC,CASSPGPAETQYF
14,-,TRBD2,TRBJ2-1,TRBV5-1,TGCGCCAGCAGCTTGGGGCTAGCGGGATATGAGCAGTTCTTC,CASSLGLAGYEQFF
15,few,-,TRBJ1-5,TRBV6-2/TRBV6-3,TGTGCCAGCAGTTACGGAGGGGAAGTAAGTCAGCCCCAGCATTTT,CASSYGGEVSQPQHF
12,-,-,TRBJ2-7,TRBV28,TGTGCCAGCAGGACCCTACCGGAAGAGCAGTACTTC,CASRTLPEEQYF
18,-,TRBD2,TRBJ2-1,TRBV14,TGTGCCAGCAGCCAAGATAGGGACACTAGCGGGGGTAACAATGAGCAGTTCTTC,CASSQDRDTSGGNNEQFF
15,-,TRBD1,TRBJ2-7,TRBV28,TGTGCCAGCAGTCCAATCGGGACAGGGAACTACGAGCAGTACTTC,CASSPIGTGNYEQYF
13,-,-,TRBJ1-2,TRBV7-2,TGTGCCAGCAGCTTAGGGCAGCCCTATGGCTACACCTTC,CASSLGQPYGYTF
13,-,-,TRBJ1-5,TRBV14,TGTGCCAGCAGCCAAGGGCGGGGGAGGCCCCAGCATTTT,CASSQGRGRPQHF